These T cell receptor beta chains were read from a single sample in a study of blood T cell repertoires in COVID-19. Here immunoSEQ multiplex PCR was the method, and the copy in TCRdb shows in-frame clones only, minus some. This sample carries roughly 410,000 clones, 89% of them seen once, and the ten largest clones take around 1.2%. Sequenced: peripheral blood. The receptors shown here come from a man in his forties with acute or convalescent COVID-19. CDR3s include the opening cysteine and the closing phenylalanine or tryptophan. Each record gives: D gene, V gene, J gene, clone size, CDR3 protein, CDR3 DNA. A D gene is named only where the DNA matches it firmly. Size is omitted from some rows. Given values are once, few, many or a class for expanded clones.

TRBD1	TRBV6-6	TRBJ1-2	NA	CASSYPPDRAYGYTF	TGTGCCAGCAGTTACCCCCCAGACAGGGCCTATGGCTACACCTTC
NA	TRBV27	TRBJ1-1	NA	CASSRGGAGNTEAFF	TGTGCCAGCAGCCGAGGGGGGGCCGGGAACACTGAAGCTTTCTTT
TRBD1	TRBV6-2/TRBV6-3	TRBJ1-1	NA	CASSYSIQGVTEAFF	TGTGCCAGCAGTTACTCGATACAGGGGGTCACTGAAGCTTTCTTT
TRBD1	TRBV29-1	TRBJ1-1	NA	CSVGQGDTEAFF	TGCAGCGTTGGACAGGGCGACACTGAAGCTTTCTTT
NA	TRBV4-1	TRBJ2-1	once	CASSYENSGNEQFF	TGCGCCAGCAGCTACGAAAATAGCGGTAATGAGCAGTTCTTC
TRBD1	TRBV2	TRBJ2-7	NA	CASEGQGDYEQYF	TGTGCCAGCGAGGGACAGGGTGACTACGAGCAGTACTTC
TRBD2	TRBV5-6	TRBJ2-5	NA	CASSQGLAEETQYF	TGTGCCAGCAGCCAGGGACTAGCTGAGGAGACCCAGTACTTC
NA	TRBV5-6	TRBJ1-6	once	CASSLAVVSPLHF	TGTGCCAGCAGCTTGGCGGTCGTTTCACCCCTCCACTTT
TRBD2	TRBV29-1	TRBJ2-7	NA	CSVETSGSYEQYF	TGCAGCGTTGAGACTAGCGGGAGTTACGAGCAGTACTTC
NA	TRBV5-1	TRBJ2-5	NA	CASSLVARAEETQYF	TGCGCCAGCAGCTTGGTTGCGAGAGCCGAAGAGACCCAGTACTTC
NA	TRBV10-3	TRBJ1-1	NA	CAISEGAAGDTEAFF	TGTGCCATCAGTGAAGGAGCAGCAGGGGATACTGAAGCTTTCTTT
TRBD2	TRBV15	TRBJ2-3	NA	CATSSSGTSGAPSTDTQYF	TGTGCCACCAGCAGTTCCGGGACTAGCGGGGCACCCAGCACAGATACGCAGTATTTT
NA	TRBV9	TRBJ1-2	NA	CASSVSSGFGYTF	TGTGCCAGCAGCGTATCGTCCGGGTTCGGCTACACCTTC
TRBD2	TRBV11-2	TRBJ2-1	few	CASSWTSADEQFF	TGTGCCAGCAGCTGGACTAGCGCGGATGAGCAGTTCTTC
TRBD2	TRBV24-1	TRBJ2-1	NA	CATLHGTSGRAAGFF	TGTGCCACACTTCACGGGACTAGCGGGAGGGCCGCAGGTTTCTTC
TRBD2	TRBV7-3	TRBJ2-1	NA	CASSKAGARYNEQFF	TGTGCCAGCAGCAAAGCGGGGGCCAGGTACAATGAGCAGTTCTTC
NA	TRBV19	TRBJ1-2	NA	CASTSRVTGGYTF	TGTGCCAGTACCTCGAGGGTGACGGGGGGCTACACCTTC
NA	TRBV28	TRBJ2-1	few	CASKTGMLTHYNEQFF	TGTGCCAGCAAGACCGGGATGCTAACTCACTACAATGAGCAGTTCTTC
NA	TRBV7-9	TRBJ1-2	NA	CASSPSEPLHYGYTF	TGTGCCAGCAGCCCATCAGAACCATTACACTATGGCTACACCTTC
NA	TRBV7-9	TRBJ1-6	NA	CASSLAGGRRNSPLHF	TGTGCCAGCAGCTTAGCGGGGGGGCGGCGAAATTCACCCCTCCACTTT
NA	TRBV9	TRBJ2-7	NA	CASSVGGDSSYEQYF	TGTGCCAGCAGCGTAGGGGGCGACTCCTCCTACGAGCAGTACTTC
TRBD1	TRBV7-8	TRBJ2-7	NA	CASSFTGVTTYEQYF	TGTGCCAGCAGCTTCACAGGGGTTACTACCTACGAGCAGTACTTC
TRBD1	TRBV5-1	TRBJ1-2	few	CASSPYRTGPNYGYTF	TGCGCCAGCAGCCCTTATCGGACAGGGCCAAACTATGGCTACACCTTC
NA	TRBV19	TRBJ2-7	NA	CASSQRGITSYEQYF	TGTGCCAGTAGTCAAAGGGGCATAACTTCCTACGAGCAGTACTTC
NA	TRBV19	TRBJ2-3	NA	CASTKQDGTDTQYF	TGTGCCAGTACCAAACAGGACGGCACAGATACGCAGTATTTT
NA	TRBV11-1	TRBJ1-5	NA	CASSSYDSQPQHF	TGTGCCAGCAGCTCCTATGATTCACAGCCCCAGCATTTT
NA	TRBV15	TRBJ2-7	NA	CATSRDTGRVTGEQYF	TGTGCCACCAGCAGAGATACGGGCAGGGTGACGGGCGAGCAGTACTTC
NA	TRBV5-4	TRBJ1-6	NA	CASSWTVSTDNSPLHF	TGTGCCAGCAGCTGGACAGTCAGTACGGATAATTCACCCCTCCACTTT
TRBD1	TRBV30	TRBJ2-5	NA	CAWSGIGGLRETQYF	TGTGCCTGGAGTGGAATAGGGGGCCTTAGGGAGACCCAATACTTC
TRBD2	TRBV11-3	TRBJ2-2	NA	CASSPQGGDTGELFF	TGTGCCAGCAGCCCTCAGGGAGGGGACACCGGGGAGCTGTTTTTT
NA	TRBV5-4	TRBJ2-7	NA	CASSPGSPPYEQYF	TGTGCCAGCAGCCCAGGGTCGCCACCCTACGAGCAGTACTTC
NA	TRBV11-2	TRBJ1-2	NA	CASSLFANYGYTF	TGTGCCAGCAGCTTATTCGCGAACTATGGCTACACCTTC
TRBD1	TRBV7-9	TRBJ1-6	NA	CASSLGTGVGYNSPLHF	TGTGCCAGCAGCTTAGGTACAGGGGTTGGGTATAATTCACCCCTCCACTTT
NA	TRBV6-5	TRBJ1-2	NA	CASSYSSGADRYTF	TGTGCCAGCAGTTACTCGAGTGGGGCGGATCGCTACACCTTC
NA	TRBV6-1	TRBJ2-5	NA	CASSEAPGAVATQYF	TGTGCCAGCAGTGAAGCCCCAGGGGCGGTGGCGACCCAGTACTTC
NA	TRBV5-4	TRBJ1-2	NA	CASSRHRYGYTF	TGTGCCAGCAGCCGCCACCGGTATGGCTACACCTTC
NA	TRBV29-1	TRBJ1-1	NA	CSVSIMNTEAFF	TGCAGCGTATCTATCATGAACACTGAAGCTTTCTTT
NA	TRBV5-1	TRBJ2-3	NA	CASSWGGRDTQYF	TGCGCCAGCAGCTGGGGGGGCCGAGATACGCAGTATTTT
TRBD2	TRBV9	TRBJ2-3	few	CASSVDAGGHTDTQYF	TGTGCCAGCAGCGTAGATGCGGGGGGGCACACAGATACGCAGTATTTT
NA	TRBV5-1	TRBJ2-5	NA	CASSLLLSDQETQYF	TGCGCCAGCAGCTTGTTGCTGTCAGACCAAGAGACCCAGTACTTC
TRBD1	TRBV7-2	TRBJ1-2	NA	CASSKQGAVNYGYTF	TGTGCCAGCAGCAAACAGGGGGCGGTGAATTATGGCTACACCTTC
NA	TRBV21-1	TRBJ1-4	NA	CASSKGHRTIHEKLFF	TGTGCCAGCAGCAAGGGACACCGGACGATTCATGAAAAACTGTTTTTT
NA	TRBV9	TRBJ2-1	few	CASMRGRFYNEQFF	TGTGCCAGCATGAGAGGGAGGTTCTACAATGAGCAGTTCTTC
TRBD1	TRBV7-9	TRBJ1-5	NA	CASSSNRGGNQPQHF	TGTGCCAGCAGCTCAAACAGGGGAGGTAATCAGCCCCAGCATTTT
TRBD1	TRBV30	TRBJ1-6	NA	CAWSETGNNSPLHF	TGTGCCTGGAGCGAGACAGGGAACAATTCACCCCTCCACTTT
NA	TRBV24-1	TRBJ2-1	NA	CATSDGRGPFSGEQFF	TGTGCCACCAGTGATGGGCGGGGGCCCTTTTCCGGCGAGCAGTTCTTC
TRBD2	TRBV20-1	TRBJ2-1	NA	CSASLSVLAGGAYNEQFF	TGCAGTGCTAGTCTGAGTGTGCTAGCGGGGGGGGCCTACAATGAGCAGTTCTTC
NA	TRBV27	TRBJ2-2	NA	CASSLAAGELFF	TGTGCCAGCAGTTTAGCGGCCGGGGAGCTGTTTTTT
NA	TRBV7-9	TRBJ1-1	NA	CASSLPGNTEAFF	TGTGCCAGCAGCTTACCGGGGAACACTGAAGCTTTCTTT
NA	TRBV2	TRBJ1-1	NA	CASSSGEAFF	TGTGCCAGCAGTTCAGGTGAAGCTTTCTTT
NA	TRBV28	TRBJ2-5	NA	CASRPTGEETQYF	TGTGCCAGCAGGCCGACGGGAGAAGAGACCCAGTACTTC
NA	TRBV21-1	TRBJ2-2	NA	CASSKPKTGGACYTGELFF	TGTGCCAGCAGCAAACCGAAGACAGGGGGCGCATGTTACACCGGGGAGCTGTTTTTT
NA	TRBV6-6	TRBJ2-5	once	CASSYSTGRGETQYF	TGTGCCAGCAGTTACTCGACAGGGCGGGGAGAGACCCAGTACTTC